This T cell receptor beta chain appears in the sequencing data of a study of T cells in Graves' hyperthyroidism and ophthalmopathy. The CDR3 is 13 amino acids. Trimming shortened V by 3 bases and J by 4 bases, and 9 bases separated the two germline ends. Germline V gives CDR1 LNHNV, CDR2 YYDKDF (reference sequence). This clonotype was found many times. Amplification of TCR beta CDR3 regions used RNA as the template. First-round RT-PCR targeting the TCR CDR3 was performed with the HTBI primer set. TCRdb redid the calling of the multiplex PCR reads with MiXCR, one entry per CDR3 protein. The sample carries about 640,000 distinct CDR3 sequences, less than 25% recorded once.

The source is a man aged 25-40 years with Graves' ophthalmopathy. The chain is built from TRBV15 and TRBJ2-5, with D maybe TRBD2 (6 bases). The source material was blood. DNA for the CDR3: TGTGCCACCAGCAGCGCCGGGGGAGAGACCCAGTACTTC. It yields the protein CATSSAGGETQYF.